This T cell receptor beta chain is from a study of T cell changes during pregnancy in multiple sclerosis. Profiling relied on immunoSEQ multiplex PCR, and the TCRdb table lists in-frame clones only, not all of them. The table lists under 85,000 clones, about nine tenths of them singletons. The CDR3 is 13 amino acids. V lost 4 bases to trimming and J lost 6 bases; unmatched junction nucleotides: 4. Germline V lookup: CDR1 SGHDT, CDR2 YYEEEE. This TCR derives from a female donor with multiple sclerosis, enrolled in a pregnancy study. The rearrangement uses TRBV5-6 and TRBJ2-7; 10 positions agree with TRBD2. The source was peripheral blood, collected in the third trimester of pregnancy. The CDR3, as DNA: TGTGCCAGCAGCGATATAGCGGGAGGCGAGCAGTACTTC. Residues: CASSDIAGGEQYF.